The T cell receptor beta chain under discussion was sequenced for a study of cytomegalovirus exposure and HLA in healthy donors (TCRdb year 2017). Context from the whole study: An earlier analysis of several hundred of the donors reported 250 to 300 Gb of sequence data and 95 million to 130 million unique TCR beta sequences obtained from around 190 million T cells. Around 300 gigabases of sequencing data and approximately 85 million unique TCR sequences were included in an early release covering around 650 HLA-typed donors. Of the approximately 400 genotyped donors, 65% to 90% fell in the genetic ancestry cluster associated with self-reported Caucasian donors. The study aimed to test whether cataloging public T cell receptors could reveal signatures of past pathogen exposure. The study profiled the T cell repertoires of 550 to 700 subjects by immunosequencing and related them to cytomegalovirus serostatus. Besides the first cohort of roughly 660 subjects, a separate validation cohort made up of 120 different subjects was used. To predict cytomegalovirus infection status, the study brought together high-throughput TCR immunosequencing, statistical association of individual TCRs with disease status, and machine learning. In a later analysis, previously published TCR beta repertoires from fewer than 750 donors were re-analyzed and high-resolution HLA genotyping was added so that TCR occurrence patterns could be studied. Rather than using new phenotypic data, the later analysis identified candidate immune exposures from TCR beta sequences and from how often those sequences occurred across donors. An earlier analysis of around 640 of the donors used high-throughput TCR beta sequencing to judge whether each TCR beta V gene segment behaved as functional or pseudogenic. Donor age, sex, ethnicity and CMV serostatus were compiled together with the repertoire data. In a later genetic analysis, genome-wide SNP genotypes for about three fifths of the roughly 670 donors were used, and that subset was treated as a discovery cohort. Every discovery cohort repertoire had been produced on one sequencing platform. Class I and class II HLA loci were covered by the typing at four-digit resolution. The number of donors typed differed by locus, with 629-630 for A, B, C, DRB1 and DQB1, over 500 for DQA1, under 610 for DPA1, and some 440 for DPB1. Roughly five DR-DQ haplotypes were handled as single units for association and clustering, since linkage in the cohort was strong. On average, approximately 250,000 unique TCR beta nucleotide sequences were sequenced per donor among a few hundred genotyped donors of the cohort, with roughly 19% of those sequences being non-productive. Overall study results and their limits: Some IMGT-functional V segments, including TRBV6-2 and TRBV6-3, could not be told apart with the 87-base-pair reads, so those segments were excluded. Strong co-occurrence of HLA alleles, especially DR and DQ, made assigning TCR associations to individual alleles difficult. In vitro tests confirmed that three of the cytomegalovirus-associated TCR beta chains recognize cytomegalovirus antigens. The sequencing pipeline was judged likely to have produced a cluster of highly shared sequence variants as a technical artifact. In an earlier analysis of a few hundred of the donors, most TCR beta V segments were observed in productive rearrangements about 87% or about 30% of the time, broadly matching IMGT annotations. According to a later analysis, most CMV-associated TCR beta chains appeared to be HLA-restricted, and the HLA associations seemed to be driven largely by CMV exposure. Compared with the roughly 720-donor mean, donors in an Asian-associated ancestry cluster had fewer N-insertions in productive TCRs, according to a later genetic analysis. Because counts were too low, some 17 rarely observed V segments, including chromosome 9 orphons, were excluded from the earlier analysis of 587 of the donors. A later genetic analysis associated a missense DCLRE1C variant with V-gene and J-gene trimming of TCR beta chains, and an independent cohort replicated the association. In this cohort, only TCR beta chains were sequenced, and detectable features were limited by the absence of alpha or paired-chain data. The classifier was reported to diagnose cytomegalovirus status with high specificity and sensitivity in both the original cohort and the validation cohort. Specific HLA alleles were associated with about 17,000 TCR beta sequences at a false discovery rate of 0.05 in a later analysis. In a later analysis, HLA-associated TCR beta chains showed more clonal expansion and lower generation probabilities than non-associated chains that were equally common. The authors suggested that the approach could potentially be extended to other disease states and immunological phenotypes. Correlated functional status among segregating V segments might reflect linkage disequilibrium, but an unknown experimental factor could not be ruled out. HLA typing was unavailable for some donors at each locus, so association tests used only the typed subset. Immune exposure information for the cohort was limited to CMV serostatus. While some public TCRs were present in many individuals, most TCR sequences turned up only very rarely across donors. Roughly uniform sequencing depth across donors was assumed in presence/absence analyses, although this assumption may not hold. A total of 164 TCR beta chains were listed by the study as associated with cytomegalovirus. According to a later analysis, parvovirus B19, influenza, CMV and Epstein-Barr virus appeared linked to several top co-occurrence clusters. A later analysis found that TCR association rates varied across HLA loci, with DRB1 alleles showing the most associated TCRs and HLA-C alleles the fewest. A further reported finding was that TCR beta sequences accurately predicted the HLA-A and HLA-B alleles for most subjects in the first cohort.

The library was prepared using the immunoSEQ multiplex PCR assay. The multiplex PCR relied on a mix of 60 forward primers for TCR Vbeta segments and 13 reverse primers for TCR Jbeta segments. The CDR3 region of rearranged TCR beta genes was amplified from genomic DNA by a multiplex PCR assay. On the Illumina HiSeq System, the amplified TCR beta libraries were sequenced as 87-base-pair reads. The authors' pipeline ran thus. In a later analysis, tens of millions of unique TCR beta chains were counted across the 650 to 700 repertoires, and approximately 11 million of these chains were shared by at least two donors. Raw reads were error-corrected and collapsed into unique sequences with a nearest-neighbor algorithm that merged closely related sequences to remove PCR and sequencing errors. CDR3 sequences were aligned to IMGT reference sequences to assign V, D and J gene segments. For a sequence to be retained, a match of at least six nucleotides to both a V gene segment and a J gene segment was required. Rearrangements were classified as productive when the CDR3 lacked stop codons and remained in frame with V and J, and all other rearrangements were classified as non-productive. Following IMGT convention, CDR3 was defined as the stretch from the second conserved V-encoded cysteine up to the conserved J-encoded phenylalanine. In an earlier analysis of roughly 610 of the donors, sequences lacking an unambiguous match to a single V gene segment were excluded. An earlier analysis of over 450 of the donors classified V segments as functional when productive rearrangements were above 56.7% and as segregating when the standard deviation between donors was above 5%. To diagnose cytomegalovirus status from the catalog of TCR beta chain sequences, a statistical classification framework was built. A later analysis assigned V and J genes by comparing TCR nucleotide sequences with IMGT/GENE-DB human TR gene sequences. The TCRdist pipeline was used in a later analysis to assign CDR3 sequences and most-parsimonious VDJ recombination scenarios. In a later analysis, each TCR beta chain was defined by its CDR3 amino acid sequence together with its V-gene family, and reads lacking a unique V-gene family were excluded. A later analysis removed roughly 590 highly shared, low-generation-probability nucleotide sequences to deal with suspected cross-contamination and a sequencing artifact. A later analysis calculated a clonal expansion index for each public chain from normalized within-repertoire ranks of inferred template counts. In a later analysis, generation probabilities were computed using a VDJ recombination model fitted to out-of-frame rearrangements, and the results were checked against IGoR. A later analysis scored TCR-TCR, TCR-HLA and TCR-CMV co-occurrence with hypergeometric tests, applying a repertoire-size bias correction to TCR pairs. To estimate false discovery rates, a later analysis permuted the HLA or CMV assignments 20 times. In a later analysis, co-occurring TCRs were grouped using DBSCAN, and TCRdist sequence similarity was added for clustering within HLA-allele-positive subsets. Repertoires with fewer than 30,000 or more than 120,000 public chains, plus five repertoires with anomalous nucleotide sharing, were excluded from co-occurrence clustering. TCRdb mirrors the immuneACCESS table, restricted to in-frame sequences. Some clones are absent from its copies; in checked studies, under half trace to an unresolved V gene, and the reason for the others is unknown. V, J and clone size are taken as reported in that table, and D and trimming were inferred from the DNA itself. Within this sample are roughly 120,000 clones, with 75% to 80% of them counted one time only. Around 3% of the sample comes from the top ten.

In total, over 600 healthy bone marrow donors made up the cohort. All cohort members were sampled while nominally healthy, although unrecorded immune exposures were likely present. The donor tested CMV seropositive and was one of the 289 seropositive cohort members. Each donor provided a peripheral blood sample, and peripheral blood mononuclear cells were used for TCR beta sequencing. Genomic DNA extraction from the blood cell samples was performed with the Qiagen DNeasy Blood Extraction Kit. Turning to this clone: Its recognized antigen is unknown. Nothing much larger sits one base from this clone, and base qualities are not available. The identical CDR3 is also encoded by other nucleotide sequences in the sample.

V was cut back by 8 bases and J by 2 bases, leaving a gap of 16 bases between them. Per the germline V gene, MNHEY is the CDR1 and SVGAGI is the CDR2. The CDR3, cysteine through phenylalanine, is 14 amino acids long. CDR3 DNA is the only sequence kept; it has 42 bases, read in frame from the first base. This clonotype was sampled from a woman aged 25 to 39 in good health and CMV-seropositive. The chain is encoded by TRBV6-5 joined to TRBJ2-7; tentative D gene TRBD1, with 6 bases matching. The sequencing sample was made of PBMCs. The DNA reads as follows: TGTGCCAGCCGGTTAAGACAGGCCACCTACGAGCAGTACTTC. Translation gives CASRLRQATYEQYF.